This T cell receptor (beta chain) was sequenced in a study of cytomegalovirus exposure and HLA in healthy donors. Whole-study results and caveats: Most TCR beta V segments were productive about 87% or about 30% of the time in an earlier analysis. Most likely, a cluster of highly shared sequence variants arose as a sequencing artifact. Relative to equally common others, HLA-associated TCR beta chains showed greater clonal expansion in a later analysis.

The germline V gene encodes CDR1 MDHEN and CDR2 SYDVKM. Trimming stripped 5 bases from V and 3 bases from J, with 17 bases between. This CDR3 comprises 15 residues. PCR employed 60 Vbeta and 13 Jbeta primers. Assay: immunoSEQ multiplex PCR; the TCRdb copy retains only in-frame clones and omits some. The table records 110,000 or so clones, 70% to 85% of them present only once. Points on this clone: Its specificity is unknown.

This chain joins TRBV28 and TRBJ2-7; perhaps TRBD2 as D (5 bases). Sequencing used PBMCs. This sequence was found in a man aged 35 to 55 in good health and CMV-seropositive. The CDR3 DNA follows: TGTGCCAGCAGTGGGGTGGGCGGGCCGGTCTACGAGCAGTACTTC. Protein sequence: CASSGVGGPVYEQYF.